A single TCR beta chain is shown here with its context. Specified treatment: roughly 18 received Ad26.COV2.S at low or high dose, single or two shots; a few received placebo; per-sample allocation not given. Each sample was drawn 63 days after the first injection (of vaccine or placebo). Boston provided a donor who was an adult aged 18-55 years. This record comes from a study of Ad26.COV2.S vaccination and SARS-CoV-2 variants. Background on the study: The Ad26.COV2.S arm of the COV1001 trial was where the donor was placed.

Profiling relied on immunoSEQ multiplex PCR, and the TCRdb table lists in-frame clones only, not all of them. The sample has 300,000 to 450,000 clones; 80% to 90% are singletons. The source is a person between 18 and 65 years old who received the Ad26.COV2.S COVID-19 vaccine or a placebo. This specimen consisted of peripheral blood, obtained in a trial of Ad26.COV2.S vaccine versus placebo.

The CDR3 DNA follows: TGTGCCAGCAGCGGGGACCGGACTGGGCAAGAGACCCAGTACTTC. Protein: CASSGDRTGQETQYF. The chain couples TRBV5-4 to TRBJ2-5, with D perhaps given as TRBD1 or TRBD2 (5 bases each). The V and J ends lost 4 bases and 2 bases respectively, with 15 bases between them. The length of the CDR3 is 15 residues. Germline CDR1 reads SGHNT; CDR2 reads YYREEE (reference sequence).